What follows are 10 T cell receptor beta chains derived from one specimen sequenced in a study of a mutant IDH1 vaccine in newly diagnosed glioma. Time point noted: week 5, during vaccination. One vaccine dose held 300 ug of mutant IDH1 20-mer peptide and came with topical imiquimod. These TCRs are of unknown antigen specificity. Assay: immunoSEQ multiplex PCR; the TCRdb copy retains only in-frame clones and omits some. The sample includes about 54,000 clones, approximately 80% of them seen just once. Material: PBMCs, obtained from a glioma patient whose treatment included an IDH1 peptide vaccine. Receptors were obtained from a man aged 25 to 40 with glioma.

The rearrangement links TRBV7-9 to TRBJ2-3; a weak D match, TRBD2 (5 bases). Trimming stripped 5 bases from V and 3 bases from J, with 15 bases between. The CDR3 is 15 residues long. Germline V gene sequence: CDR1 SEHNR, CDR2 FQNEAQ (reference sequence). CDR3 nucleotides: TGTGCCAGCAGCCCCTATCCGGGATCTACAGATACGCAGTATTTT. Protein: CASSPYPGSTDTQYF.

The gene calls are TRBV18 and TRBJ2-5; 9 nucleotides agree with TRBD2. The junction had 2 bases not matched to a gene; V was cut back by 2 bases and J by 4 bases. CDR1 is KGHSH and CDR2 is LQKENI in the germline V gene. The CDR3 spans 14 residues. As DNA, the CDR3 is TGTGCCAGCTCACCAAGCGGGGGGAGAGAGACCCAGTACTTC. Protein sequence: CASSPSGGRETQYF. The variable domain in full, completed from reference TRBV18 and TRBJ2-5, reads NAGVMQNPRHLVRRRGQEARLRCSPMKGHSHVYWYRQLPEEGLKFMVYLQKENIIDESGMPKERFSAEFPKEGPSILRIQQVVRGDSAAYFCASSPSGGRETQYFGPGTRLLVL.

This clone was seen a handful of times. This chain links TRBV18 with TRBJ1-5; D is ambiguous. This CDR3 comprises 13 residues. V was pared by 3 bases and J by 6 bases, with 9 bases between. Germline CDR1 reads KGHSH; CDR2 reads LQKENI. CDR3 DNA: TGTGCCAGCTCACCTGGGCAAGGTCAGCCCCAGCATTTT. This sequence encodes CASSPGQGQPQHF.

This chain connects TRBV30 to TRBJ1-1; maybe TRBD1 (5 bases). Trimming stripped 5 bases from V and 0 bases from J, with 13 bases between. This CDR3 spans 14 amino acids. Per germline, CDR1 GTSNPN and CDR2 SVGIG (reference sequence). In nucleotides, the CDR3 is TGTGCCTGGTGCCCCGGACACTTGAACACTGAAGCTTTCTTT. Amino acids: CAWCPGHLNTEAFF.

This sequence joins TRBV5-1 and TRBJ1-1; D ambiguous. Germline V gene lookup returns CDR1 SGHRS and CDR2 YFSETQ. The V end was cut by 5 bases, the J end by 1 base, with 9 bases between. The CDR3 loop spans 13 amino acids. CDR3 sequence reads: CASRRRSNTEAFF. CDR3 DNA: TGCGCCAGCAGGAGGAGGTCGAACACTGAAGCTTTCTTT.

V and J are TRBV19 and TRBJ2-7; maybe TRBD1 (5 bases). This CDR3 spans 15 amino acids. The V gene's germline CDR1 is LNHDA and CDR2 SQIVND (reference sequence). The V gene lost 3 bases and the J gene lost 3 bases, with 15 bases spanning the gap. CDR3 protein: CASSISRTPVYEQYF. The DNA for the CDR3 is TGTGCCAGTAGTATCAGCCGGACACCGGTCTACGAGCAGTACTTC.

The CDR3: CASSLVSGGPTDTQYF. As DNA, the CDR3 is TGTGCCAGCAGCTTAGTTTCGGGAGGACCCACAGATACGCAGTATTTT. The rearrangement joins TRBV5-4 to TRBJ2-3; TRBD2 aligns across 7 bases. J gave up 2 bases and V 2 bases, and 8 bases lay outside the gene matches. The CDR3 has 16 amino acids. Germline V gene lookup returns CDR1 SGHNT and CDR2 YYREEE (reference sequence).

This clone was detected only a few times. The chain couples TRBV4-1 to TRBJ1-4; unclear D gene. The CDR3 extends over 16 amino acids. The V gene's germline CDR1 is MGHRA and CDR2 YSYEKL. With 0 bases removed from V and 4 bases from J, the gap between germline ends came to 12 bases. The DNA for the CDR3 is TGCGCCAGCAGCCAAGATCTAGGCAGGAATAATGAAAAACTGTTTTTT. This codes for CASSQDLGRNNEKLFF.

The chain uses TRBV19 and TRBJ1-2; D remains ambiguous. The germline V gene encodes CDR1 LNHDA and CDR2 SQIVND (reference sequence). Trimming stripped 3 bases from V and 1 base from J, with 3 bases between. The CDR3 runs to 12 residues. The CDR3, as DNA: TGTGCCAGTAGTATCAGTAACTATGGCTACACCTTC. Encoded protein: CASSISNYGYTF.

The rearrangement uses TRBV11-3 and TRBJ2-5; the D gene is possibly TRBD2 (6 bases). Looked up from germline, CDR1 is SGHNT and CDR2 is YENEEA. The CDR3 length is 18 residues. Trimming stripped 1 base from V and 2 bases from J, with 20 bases between. The CDR3 is CASSLGSARGWQQETQYF. For the CDR3, the DNA is TGTGCCAGCAGCTTAGGATCCGCCCGGGGGTGGCAACAAGAGACCCAGTACTTC.